The rows below give T cell receptor beta chains drawn from one sample of a study of T-cell reconstitution after alpha-beta-depleted transplantation in children. Via MiXCR, TCRdb re-called the PCR reads, giving one row per CDR3 protein. This sample carries 500,000 to 600,000 distinct CDR3 sequences, approximately 16% of them seen once, and the ten largest clones take over 3%. The sample in question was PBMCs from the stem cell graft donor, obtained from the stem cell graft. These receptors were obtained from a human donor who donated a stem cell graft to a child with acute lymphoblastic leukemia. CDR3s include the opening cysteine and the closing phenylalanine or tryptophan. A D gene is named only where the DNA matches it firmly. Clone size appears in some rows only: once, few, many, or a class for an expanded clone.

TGTGCCAGCAGCTCTTATCTGGATACGCAGTATTTT | CASSSYLDTQYF | TRBJ2-3 | many | TRBV7-2 | .
TGCAGTGCCCGGACAGGGTTTAGGAGAAACACCATATATTTT | CSARTGFRRNTIYF | TRBJ1-3 | . | TRBV20-1 | TRBD1
TGCAGTGCTAACAGGGGGCCGGGTGAGCAGTTCTTC | CSANRGPGEQFF | TRBJ2-1 | few | TRBV20-1 | TRBD1
TGTGCCAGCAGTGAAACTAGCGGGGCCTACAATGAGCAGTTCTTC | CASSETSGAYNEQFF | TRBJ2-1 | few | TRBV6-4 | TRBD2
TGTGCCAGCAGCGCCCGACTAGCGGGATACCAAGAGACCCAGTACTTC | CASSARLAGYQETQYF | TRBJ2-5 | few | TRBV5-6 | TRBD2
TGTGCCAGCAGCGTAGAAAGTGGTACGGAGCAGTACTTC | CASSVESGTEQYF | TRBJ2-7 | . | TRBV9 | .
TGTGCCAGCAGCGTAATGAATGGCTACACCTTC | CASSVMNGYTF | TRBJ1-2 | . | TRBV9 | .
TGTGCCAGCAGCCAAGATGTCAGCGCTTACGAGCAGTACTTC | CASSQDVSAYEQYF | TRBJ2-7 | . | TRBV3-1 | .
TGTGCCAGCAGTTCCCCCCCGTGGGATTTCGCGAACACCGGGGAGCTGTTTTTT | CASSSPPWDFANTGELFF | TRBJ2-2 | few | TRBV12-3/TRBV12-4 | .
TGCGCCAGCAGCCCATCCCCCAGCGCGGAAGACGAGCAGTACTTC | CASSPSPSAEDEQYF | TRBJ2-7 | . | TRBV4-1 | .
TGCAGCGTTGAAGCGGCCCAGCCATTACAAGAGACCCAGTACTTC | CSVEAAQPLQETQYF | TRBJ2-5 | many | TRBV29-1 | .
TGTGCCAGCAAAGGGGGGGATGTCCCAGATACGCAGTATTTT | CASKGGDVPDTQYF | TRBJ2-3 | . | TRBV27 | .
TGCAGTGCTAGCCGGGCTAGCGGGAGGGAGACCCAGTACTTC | CSASRASGRETQYF | TRBJ2-5 | . | TRBV20-1 | TRBD2
TGCAGTGCTGGAGTCAAAAGCTCCTACAATGAGCAGTTCTTC | CSAGVKSSYNEQFF | TRBJ2-1 | . | TRBV20-1 | .